This T cell receptor beta chain was retrieved from a study of blood T cell repertoires in COVID-19. Study at large: PBMCs, B-cell-depleted T cells, or T cells provided the cDNA or gDNA that made up the material.

In the original analysis: Reference gene primer amplification in the assay estimated nucleated cell counts. Only in-frame clones appear in the TCRdb table, and some are missing; sequencing was by immunoSEQ multiplex PCR. The V and J calls and clone size are taken from that table; D and trimming were inferred from the DNA. The profile shows hundreds of thousands of clones, roughly 90% of them singletons. Germline loops: CDR1 LNHNV, CDR2 YYDKDF (reference sequence). Trimming left V 3 bases short and J 5 bases short, with 11 bases between. The CDR3 runs 13 residues. In its sample, this clone was seen once.

The receptor comes from a woman aged 25-40 years with active or convalescent COVID-19. The sequencing input was peripheral blood. The V call is TRBV15, the J call TRBJ2-7; D is possibly TRBD1 (6 bases). The CDR3 region has the DNA TGTGCCACCAGCAGCACATGGGACAACGAGCAGTACTTC. Amino acid sequence: CATSSTWDNEQYF.